These 18 T cell receptor beta chains share one sample of origin, sequenced in a study of Ad26.COV2.S vaccination and SARS-CoV-2 variants. Treatment indicated: some 20 received Ad26.COV2.S at low or high dose, single or two shots; five or six received placebo; per-sample allocation not given. On day 63 after the first injection, vaccine and placebo recipients gave samples. Using immunoSEQ multiplex PCR, the repertoire was profiled, and TCRdb retains in-frame clones only, with some absent. The sample yields some 350,000 clones, about nine tenths seen once. The material was peripheral blood, obtained in a trial of Ad26.COV2.S vaccine versus placebo. These receptors all come from a person aged 18-65 years who received the Ad26.COV2.S COVID-19 vaccine or a placebo.

The chain combines TRBV6-5 with TRBJ2-1, with no clear D. Germline CDR1 and CDR2: MNHEY and SVGAGI. This CDR3 region has 15 residues. V was clipped by 5 bases and J by 0 bases, with 11 bases between them. CDR3 bases: TGTGCCAGCAGTCCTTGGGCTGGCTCCTACAATGAGCAGTTCTTC. This translates into CASSPWAGSYNEQFF.

The chain uses TRBV19 and TRBJ1-1; 10 bases line up with TRBD1. The CDR3 covers 16 residues. The germline V gene encodes CDR1 LNHDA and CDR2 SQIVND (reference sequence). V lost 2 bases, J lost 0 bases, and 3 bases stayed unmatched. This CDR3 reads CASSILTGGMNTEAFF. CDR3 nucleotides: TGTGCCAGTAGTATATTGACAGGGGGCATGAACACTGAAGCTTTCTTT.

This clone was seen a single time. The V call is TRBV27, the J call TRBJ1-1, with D possibly being TRBD1 (6 bases). The CDR3 sequence is 13 residues long. Trimming shortened V by 1 base and J by 7 bases, and 10 bases separated the two germline ends. CDR1 MNHEY and CDR2 SMNVEV come from the germline V gene (reference sequence). The CDR3 bases are TGTGCCAGCAGTTTATATAGAGGGGGTGAAGCTTTCTTT. Residues: CASSLYRGGEAFF.

The chain carries TRBV19 and TRBJ2-3; D not certain. Germline V CDR1 and CDR2: LNHDA, SQIVND (reference sequence). With 4 bases removed from V and 2 bases from J, the gap between germline ends came to 13 bases. This CDR3 is 15 amino acids long. The CDR3 nucleotides read TGTGCCAGTAGTAACCTACTTTACGTCACAGATACGCAGTATTTT. Translated: CASSNLLYVTDTQYF.

The sample holds one count of this clone. The V call is TRBV4-3, the J call TRBJ2-7; a weak D match, TRBD2 (6 bases). The V gene lost 4 bases and the J gene lost 3 bases, with 13 bases spanning the gap. The CDR3 extends over 14 amino acids. Germline CDR1 LGHNA, CDR2 YSLEER. CDR3 sequence (DNA): TGCGCCAGCAGCCCGGCGGAGGAGGGCTACGAGCAGTACTTC. Protein sequence: CASSPAEEGYEQYF.

This rearrangement joins TRBV7-6 to TRBJ2-7; D remains unclear. This CDR3 region has 12 residues. Germline CDR1 SGHVS, CDR2 FNYEAQ. V gave up 6 bases and J gave up 0 bases, with 6 bases separating them. CDR3 sequence: CASSQGSYEQYF. CDR3 bases: TGTGCCAGCAGTCAAGGCTCCTACGAGCAGTACTTC.

The J gene is TRBJ2-2, the V gene TRBV19; 9 bases align to TRBD2. This CDR3 region has 15 residues. V shed 8 bases and J 4 bases; nucleotides not matched to a gene: 8. CDR1 and CDR2 from the germline V gene are LNHDA and SQIVND (reference sequence). In nucleotides, the CDR3 is TGTGCCAGTCGAATCGGGACTAGCTTCACCGGGGAGCTGTTTTTT. The encoded protein is CASRIGTSFTGELFF. The full variable domain, with the rest looked up from reference TRBV19 and TRBJ2-2, is DGGITQSPKYLFRKEGQNVTLSCEQNLNHDAMYWYRQDPGQGLRLIYYSQIVNDFQKGDIAEGYSVSREKKESFPLTVTSAQKNPTAFYLCASRIGTSFTGELFFGEGSRLTVL.

This chain uses TRBV27 with TRBJ1-1, with D perhaps matching TRBD1 (5 bases). V was pared by 6 bases and J by 3 bases, with 17 bases between. This CDR3 comprises 15 residues. Germline V lookup: CDR1 MNHEY, CDR2 SMNVEV (reference sequence). The CDR3 region has the DNA TGTGCCAGCAGCCAAGTTCGTGACAGACACACTGAAGCTTTCTTT. The encoded protein is CASSQVRDRHTEAFF.

This clone appeared a single time. The chain links TRBV19 to TRBJ2-2, with D possibly TRBD2 on 6 matching bases. Deletions cut 0 bases from V and 0 bases from J, with 8 bases between. This CDR3 is 16 amino acids long. Germline lookup yields CDR1 LNHDA and CDR2 SQIVND (reference sequence). The CDR3 spells CASSIDTGANTGELFF. The CDR3 DNA reads TGTGCCAGTAGTATAGATACGGGGGCGAACACCGGGGAGCTGTTTTTT.

The chain uses TRBV27 and TRBJ2-1, with 9 bases lining up with TRBD2. CDR3 length: 15 amino acids. Trimming took 7 bases from V and 5 from J; bases not matched to a gene: 9. CDR1 MNHEY and CDR2 SMNVEV come from the germline V gene (reference sequence). CDR3 sequence reads: CASKGGASGDNEQFF. Here the CDR3 DNA reads TGTGCCAGCAAGGGGGGAGCTAGCGGGGACAATGAGCAGTTCTTC.

This chain uses TRBV5-1 with TRBJ1-4; no clear D gene. The CDR3 is 14 residues long. Trimming removed 4 bases at V and 6 bases at J, with 13 bases between. From germline, CDR1 is SGHRS and CDR2 YFSETQ. Here the CDR3 reads CASSPGVLDEKLFF. The DNA of the CDR3 is TGCGCCAGCAGCCCTGGCGTATTGGATGAAAAACTGTTTTTT. The whole variable domain, filled in from reference TRBV5-1 and TRBJ1-4, reads KAGVTQTPRYLIKTRGQQVTLSCSPISGHRSVSWYQQTPGQGLQFLFEYFSETQRNKGNFPGRFSGRQFSNSRSEMNVSTLELGDSALYLCASSPGVLDEKLFFGSGTQLSVL.

The V call is TRBV19, the J call TRBJ1-5, with D possibly being TRBD1 (5 bases). Germline CDR1 is LNHDA and CDR2 is SQIVND (reference sequence). V gave up 3 bases and J gave up 6 bases, with 15 bases separating them. This CDR3 has 15 residues. The CDR3 nucleotides read TGTGCCAGTAGTATCGATGGGGCCGCGAGTCAGCCCCAGCATTTT. It codes for CASSIDGAASQPQHF.

The chain carries TRBV2 and TRBJ2-7, with TRBD1 matching 7 bases. Germline loops: CDR1 SNHLY, CDR2 FYNNEI. CDR3 length: 16 residues. Unmatched junction bases numbered 15, after V lost 8 bases and J lost 2 bases. The CDR3 DNA is TGTGCCAGCTATCTTGAACAGGGGATAGGCACCTACGAGCAGTACGTC. Residues: CASYLEQGIGTYEQYV.

This clone appeared a few times. The genes are TRBV4-1 and TRBJ1-2; D call uncertain. The CDR3 loop spans 14 amino acids. The V end lost 4 bases, the J end lost 5 bases, and 14 bases lay between the germline ends. The germline V gene has CDR1 MGHRA and CDR2 YSYEKL. The CDR3 reads CASSLNPGIYGYTF. CDR3 in DNA: TGCGCCAGCAGCCTGAACCCGGGGATTTATGGCTACACCTTC.

The chain is built from TRBV2 and TRBJ2-5, with D possibly being TRBD2 (5 bases). CDR3 length: 11 residues. V dropped 10 bases and J dropped 2 bases, with 8 bases sitting between them. Looked up from germline, CDR1 is SNHLY and CDR2 is FYNNEI. In DNA, the CDR3 is TGTGCCAACGGACTGCAAGAGACCCAGTACTTC. Translated, it gives CANGLQETQYF.

The rearrangement uses TRBV7-9 and TRBJ2-5; a weak D match, TRBD1 (5 bases). This CDR3 is 15 amino acids long. CDR1 is SEHNR and CDR2 is FQNEAQ in the germline V gene (reference sequence). Trimming took off 1 base at V and 4 bases at J, with 13 bases between the two ends. As DNA, the CDR3 is TGTGCCAGCAGCTTAGGGCTGGGGCCGTCAGAGACCCAGTACTTC. Residues: CASSLGLGPSETQYF.

The chain is built from TRBV4-3 and TRBJ1-2; 9 positions agree with TRBD1. Per germline, CDR1 LGHNA and CDR2 YSLEER. This CDR3 has 15 residues. Trimming removed 3 bases from V and 0 bases from J; junction bases left unmatched: 2. The CDR3 here is CASSQRTGANYGYTF. Written as DNA, the CDR3 is TGCGCCAGCAGCCAGCGGACAGGGGCTAACTATGGCTACACCTTC.

This clone was detected only a few times. This chain connects TRBV11-3 to TRBJ2-7; tentative D call: TRBD1 (6 bases). Trimming took off 5 bases at V and 1 base at J, with 9 bases between the two ends. Germline values: CDR1 SGHNT, CDR2 YENEEA. The CDR3 sequence is 13 residues long. The CDR3 DNA follows: TGTGCCAGCAGCCCAGGACAGTCCTACGAGCAGTACGTC. Translated, it gives CASSPGQSYEQYV.